These 2 T cell receptor beta chains were all obtained from the same sample, sequenced in a study of shared clonotypes between healthy human individuals. Sequenced by immunoSEQ multiplex PCR; TCRdb stores in-frame clones only, minus some. The sample contains some 2.4 million clones, 80% to 95% of which appear only once. The sequencing input was naive CD4+ T cells from PBMCs. As for subset: CD45RA+ positively selected. These receptors originate from a man between 18 and 29 years old in good health. Some clones in this sample may be carry-over from other donors' samples.

The V call is TRBV6-5, the J call TRBJ1-1; D gene ambiguous. Between the trimmed V and J ends, which lost 4 bases and 1 base, there was a span of 10 bases. The germline V gene encodes CDR1 MNHEY and CDR2 SVGAGI. This CDR3 has 14 amino acids. The CDR3 DNA reads TGTGCCAGCAGTTCATCCGCGACGAACACTGAAGCTTTCTTT. Its protein product is CASSSSATNTEAFF.

The sample holds one count of this clone. The chain joins TRBV5-1 to TRBJ2-5; D is unresolved. This CDR3 spans 13 amino acids. The V gene's germline CDR1 is SGHRS and CDR2 YFSETQ. V lost 0 bases and J lost 3, with 6 bases in between. The CDR3 region has the DNA TGCGCCAGCAGCTTGGAGGGTAAAGAGACCCAGTACTTC. It is translated as CASSLEGKETQYF.